This T cell receptor beta chain was retrieved from a study of blood T cells in healthy people across ages. Primed by a sample-barcoded 5' primer and a J-beta primer mix, a second PCR proceeded for 7 to 11 cycles. TCRdb redid the calling of the 5' RACE reads with MiXCR, one entry per CDR3 protein. The data hold some 1.5 million distinct CDR3 sequences, with 42% observed a single time. Healthy Caucasian individuals from Russia aged about 6 to 90 served as donors. Samples had at least 7 million PBMCs isolated from them. The sample consisted of blood. This TCR was recovered from a woman between 18 and 30 years old in good health.

CDR3 sequence (DNA): TGCGCCAGCAGCTTTGTTATCTCGTCAAACTATGGCTACACCTTC. It yields the protein CASSFVISSNYGYTF. The chain uses TRBV5-1 and TRBJ1-2, with unresolved D. The ends were cut back, 2 bases at V and 2 bases at J, with 13 bases in the middle. This CDR3 region has 15 residues. Germline V gene lookup returns CDR1 SGHRS and CDR2 YFSETQ.